What follows describes a single T cell receptor beta chain. The specificity of this receptor is unknown. The sample holds no much larger clone one base away, and base qualities are not on file. The CDR3 runs 13 amino acids, cysteine and phenylalanine included. The CDR3 DNA has 39 bases and is translated from base 1. V is reduced by 7 bases and J by 4 bases, leaving a spacing of 11 bases between them. CDR1 MNHEY and CDR2 SVGAGI were looked up in the germline V gene. The cohort consisted of 600 or so healthy bone marrow donors. Cohort members were all nominally healthy when sampled, although unrecorded immune exposures were likely present. The donor tested CMV seropositive and was one of the 289 seropositive cohort members. Every donor gave a peripheral blood sample, and the peripheral blood mononuclear cells from that sample were used for TCR beta sequencing. Genomic DNA was extracted from the blood cell samples with the Qiagen DNeasy Blood Extraction Kit.

Library preparation used the immunoSEQ multiplex PCR assay. For the multiplex PCR, a mixture combining 60 forward primers for TCR Vbeta segments and 13 reverse primers for TCR Jbeta segments was used. The CDR3 region of rearranged TCR beta genes was amplified from genomic DNA with a multiplex PCR assay. On the Illumina HiSeq System, the amplified TCR beta libraries were sequenced as 87-base-pair reads. Per the authors' processing: In a later analysis, approximately 74 million unique TCR beta chains were counted across the roughly 670 repertoires, and roughly 11 million of these chains were shared by at least two donors. Raw reads were error-corrected and collapsed into unique sequences with a nearest-neighbor algorithm that merged closely related sequences to remove PCR and sequencing errors. CDR3 sequences were aligned to IMGT reference sequences to assign V, D and J gene segments. For a sequence to be retained, a match of at least six nucleotides was required to both a V gene segment and a J gene segment. Rearrangements were called productive when the CDR3 lacked stop codons and stayed in frame with V and J; all others were non-productive. Following IMGT convention, CDR3 was defined as the stretch from the second conserved V-encoded cysteine up to the conserved J-encoded phenylalanine. In an earlier analysis of approximately 500 of the donors, sequences lacking an unambiguous match to a single V gene segment were excluded. An earlier analysis of roughly 590 of the donors called V segments functional above 56.7% productive rearrangements and segregating when the between-donor standard deviation exceeded 5%. To diagnose cytomegalovirus status from the catalog of TCR beta chain sequences, a statistical classification framework was built. In a later analysis, V and J genes were assigned by comparing TCR nucleotide sequences against IMGT/GENE-DB human TR gene sequences. A later analysis assigned CDR3 sequences and most-parsimonious VDJ recombination scenarios with the TCRdist pipeline. A later analysis defined each TCR beta chain by its CDR3 amino acid sequence plus V-gene family, and excluded reads lacking a unique V-gene family. A later analysis removed 550 to 650 highly shared, low-generation-probability nucleotide sequences to deal with suspected cross-contamination and a sequencing artifact. A later analysis calculated a clonal expansion index for each public chain from normalized within-repertoire ranks of inferred template counts. Generation probabilities in a later analysis came from a VDJ recombination model fitted to out-of-frame rearrangements, and those results were checked against IGoR. In a later analysis, TCR-TCR, TCR-HLA and TCR-CMV co-occurrence was scored with hypergeometric tests, and a repertoire-size bias correction was applied to TCR pairs. A later analysis estimated false discovery rates by permuting HLA or CMV assignments 20 times. A later analysis grouped co-occurring TCRs with DBSCAN, adding TCRdist sequence similarity when clustering within HLA-allele-positive subsets. Co-occurrence clustering excluded repertoires with fewer than 30,000 or more than 120,000 public chains, plus five with anomalous nucleotide sharing. TCRdb stores this immuneACCESS table with in-frame sequences only. Part of the clones is absent; in the studies checked, under half of the shortfall reflects unresolved V genes, and no reason is known for the rest. V, J and clone size were drawn from that table, and D and trimming were deduced from the DNA. Across this sample there are 150,000 to 200,000 clones, with about three quarters seen only once. The ten biggest clones cover over 2.5% of the sample.

This sample was taken from a study of cytomegalovirus exposure and HLA in healthy donors (dated by TCRdb to the late 2010s). For the study in its entirety: According to an earlier analysis of 587 of the donors, 200 million or so T cells yielded 117 million unique TCR beta sequences and approximately 280 Gb of sequence data. Approximately 310 gigabases of sequencing data and about 92 million unique TCR sequences made up an early release that covered approximately 620 HLA-typed donors. Among the roughly 400 genotyped donors, around 81% belonged to the genetic ancestry cluster associated with self-reported Caucasian donors. The aim of the study was to test whether cataloging public T cell receptors could identify signatures of past pathogen exposure. The study used immunosequencing to profile the T cell repertoires of more than 650 subjects and linked those repertoires to cytomegalovirus serostatus. Along with the roughly 700-subject first cohort, a separate validation cohort of over 90 different subjects was used. To predict cytomegalovirus infection status, the study combined high-throughput TCR immunosequencing, statistical association of individual TCRs with disease status, and machine learning. To study patterns of TCR occurrence, a later analysis re-analyzed previously published TCR beta repertoires from 650 to 750 donors and added high-resolution HLA genotyping. Rather than drawing on any new phenotypic data, the later analysis identified candidate immune exposures from TCR beta sequences and the way those sequences occurred across donors. In an earlier analysis of roughly 600 of the donors, high-throughput TCR beta sequencing was used to judge whether each TCR beta V gene segment behaved as functional or pseudogenic. Donor age, sex, ethnicity and CMV serostatus were collected together with the repertoire data. Genome-wide SNP genotypes for about 65% of the roughly 670 donors were used in a later genetic analysis, which treated that subset as a discovery cohort. Every repertoire in the discovery cohort had been generated on one and the same sequencing platform. Class I and class II HLA loci were covered by the typing at four-digit resolution. The number of typed donors differed by locus: 629-630 for A, B, C, DRB1 and DQB1; 522 for DQA1; around 580 for DPA1; and some 470 for DPB1. A handful of DR-DQ haplotypes were handled as single units for association and clustering because linkage in the cohort was strong. Among around 400 genotyped donors of the cohort, an average of around 220,000 unique TCR beta nucleotide sequences was sequenced per donor, of which 15% to 20% were non-productive. What the work shows at the level of the full study, not this receptor alone: Only TCR beta chains were sequenced in this cohort, and the absence of alpha or paired-chain data limited detectable features. In a later analysis, HLA-associated TCR beta chains were found to be more clonally expanded and to have lower generation probabilities than equally common non-associated chains. A few of the identified cytomegalovirus-associated TCR beta chains were confirmed in vitro to be specific for cytomegalovirus antigens. Correlated functional status among segregating V segments might be attributable to linkage disequilibrium, but an unknown experimental factor could not be ruled out. The classifier was reported to diagnose cytomegalovirus status with high specificity and sensitivity in both the original and validation cohorts. A total of 150 or so TCR beta chains were listed by the study as associated with cytomegalovirus. Because counts were too low, roughly 16 rarely observed V segments, including chromosome 9 orphons, were left out of the earlier analysis of a few hundred of the donors. A further reported finding was that TCR beta sequences accurately predicted the HLA-A and HLA-B alleles for most subjects in the first cohort. At a false discovery rate of 0.05, a later analysis linked fewer than 20,000 TCR beta sequences to specific HLA alleles. CMV serostatus was the only immune exposure information available for the cohort. In a later analysis, most CMV-associated TCR beta chains were found to appear HLA-restricted, with HLA associations seemingly driven largely by CMV exposure. In a later analysis, TCR association rates were found to vary across HLA loci, with the most associated TCRs seen for DRB1 alleles and the fewest for HLA-C alleles. An association between a missense DCLRE1C variant and V-gene and J-gene trimming of TCR beta chains was found in a later genetic analysis and replicated in an independent cohort. Because some donors lacked HLA typing at each locus, the association tests relied only on the typed subset. A later analysis reported that several top co-occurrence clusters appeared linked to parvovirus B19, influenza, CMV and Epstein-Barr virus. Most TCR sequences were observed very rarely across donors, whereas some public TCRs were present in many individuals. A cluster of highly shared sequence variants was judged likely to be a technical artifact of the sequencing pipeline. Presence/absence analyses assumed roughly uniform sequencing depth across donors, an assumption that may not hold. In an earlier analysis of 587 of the donors, most TCR beta V segments appeared in productive rearrangements about 87% or about 30% of the time, broadly matching IMGT annotations. According to a later genetic analysis, donors in an Asian-associated ancestry cluster had fewer N-insertions in productive TCRs than the roughly 700-donor mean. When HLA alleles, especially DR and DQ, strongly co-occurred, attributing TCR associations to individual alleles was difficult. The authors suggested that the approach could potentially be extended to other disease states and immunological phenotypes. Because the 87-base-pair reads could not distinguish some IMGT-functional V segments, including TRBV6-2 and TRBV6-3, those segments were excluded.

The sequenced sample was PBMCs. This receptor chain uses TRBV6-5 and TRBJ2-1, with a weak D call of TRBD1 (6 bases match). The sequence was obtained from a woman in her forties in good health and CMV-seropositive. CDR3 reads: CASKRQEYNEQFF. The DNA sequence reads TGTGCCAGCAAGAGACAGGAGTACAATGAGCAGTTCTTC.